The rows below give T cell receptor beta chains drawn from one sample of a study of Graves' ophthalmopathy and Graves' hyperthyroidism. TCRdb fed the multiplex PCR reads into MiXCR, producing one record per CDR3 protein. This table holds fewer than 400,000 distinct CDR3 sequences, about 16% found once. The specimen was peripheral blood. The receptors shown here come from a woman aged 18-29 years with Graves' ophthalmopathy. Each CDR3 is given with its conserved first and last residue. The D gene is left open where the match is weak. Some rows mark clone size as missing; the rest say once, few, many or name a class of expanded clone.

>13|TRBV29-1|TRBJ2-7|many|.
CSVGPPGAYEQYF
TGCAGCGTTGGGCCCCCAGGAGCCTACGAGCAGTACTTC
>16|TRBV10-3|TRBJ1-2|many|TRBD1
CAISESLEGGYYGYTF
TGTGCCATCAGTGAGTCCTTGGAAGGGGGCTACTATGGCTACACCTTC
>13|TRBV27|TRBJ1-6|many|TRBD1
CASSRDRQSPLHF
TGTGCCAGCAGTAGGGACAGACAGTCACCCCTCCACTTT
>21|TRBV15|TRBJ2-1|.|TRBD2
CATSRAGDPGLGLFRSNEQFF
TGTGCCACCAGCAGAGCGGGGGACCCGGGACTAGGGCTCTTCCGTAGCAATGAGCAGTTCTTC
>15|TRBV4-1|TRBJ1-1|many|.
CASSQAGALSTEAFF
TGCGCCAGCAGCCAAGCAGGGGCCCTCAGCACTGAAGCTTTCTTT
>16|TRBV4-3|TRBJ2-7|.|TRBD1
CASSQPSGQGPGEQYF
TGCGCCAGCAGCCAGCCTTCGGGACAGGGGCCCGGCGAGCAGTACTTC
>14|TRBV30|TRBJ1-5|.|.
CAWSVGSGNQPQHF
TGTGCCTGGAGTGTAGGGTCGGGCAATCAGCCCCAGCATTTT
>14|TRBV7-2|TRBJ1-5|many|TRBD1
CASSFRQGDQPQHF
TGTGCCAGCAGCTTTAGGCAGGGGGACCAGCCCCAGCATTTT
>15|TRBV7-6|TRBJ2-5|.|.
CASSHVTGHQETQYF
TGTGCCAGCAGCCATGTGACAGGACACCAAGAGACCCAGTACTTC
>15|TRBV6-5|TRBJ2-2|many|TRBD2
CAARTSGGGTGELFF
TGTGCCGCCCGGACTAGCGGGGGGGGCACCGGGGAGCTGTTTTTT
>13|TRBV6-2/TRBV6-3|TRBJ1-1|many|.
CASNRPLNTEAFF
TGTGCCAGCAACCGGCCTTTGAACACTGAAGCTTTCTTT
>13|TRBV28|TRBJ1-2|.|.
CASARLGGSGYTF
TGTGCCAGCGCTCGGCTAGGAGGGAGTGGCTACACCTTC
>14|TRBV27|TRBJ1-2|many|.
CASSSGVGAYGYTF
TGTGCCAGCAGTTCGGGGGTGGGTGCCTATGGCTACACCTTC
>18|TRBV14|TRBJ2-4|many|.
CASSQDPAGALAKNIQYF
TGTGCCAGCAGCCAAGATCCCGCCGGGGCTCTAGCCAAAAACATTCAGTACTTC
>15|TRBV18|TRBJ1-6|.|.
CASSRPDARMAPLHF
TGTGCCAGCTCACGCCCGGACGCCCGGATGGCACCCCTCCACTTT
>15|TRBV6-2/TRBV6-3|TRBJ2-3|many|.
CASSYFGTSTDTQYF
TGTGCCAGCAGTTACTTCGGGACTAGCACAGATACGCAGTATTTT
>13|TRBV14|TRBJ2-7|many|.
CASSQDLVAEQYF
TGTGCCAGCAGCCAAGATTTAGTAGCTGAGCAGTACTTC
>13|TRBV7-3|TRBJ2-5|many|.
CASSSSVQETQYF
TGTGCCAGCAGCTCCTCGGTACAAGAGACCCAGTACTTC
>15|TRBV28|TRBJ1-5|many|.
CASSTDLRSNQPQHF
TGTGCCAGCAGTACGGACCTGCGGAGCAATCAGCCCCAGCATTTT
>11|TRBV30|TRBJ2-7|many|.
CAWAEDYEQYF
TGTGCCTGGGCTGAAGACTACGAGCAGTACTTC
>13|TRBV19|TRBJ1-1|many|TRBD1
CASSPRTGAEAFF
TGTGCCAGTAGTCCCCGGACAGGGGCAGAAGCTTTCTTT
>13|TRBV27|TRBJ1-1|.|.
CASSTIRGSEAFF
TGTGCCAGCAGTACTATAAGGGGCTCTGAAGCTTTCTTT
>15|TRBV6-1|TRBJ2-7|many|.
CASSPEASEQYEQYF
TGTGCCAGCAGCCCTGAGGCTAGCGAGCAGTACGAGCAGTACTTC
>15|TRBV20-1|TRBJ2-7|many|TRBD1
CSARAGTGSSYEQYF
TGCAGTGCTAGGGCCGGGACAGGGAGTTCCTACGAGCAGTACTTC
>16|TRBV6-5|TRBJ2-5|many|.
CASSSIPGHGQETQYF
TGTGCCAGCAGTTCAATCCCCGGACACGGCCAAGAGACCCAGTACTTC
>14|TRBV12-3/TRBV12-4|TRBJ2-2|.|TRBD2
CASSSGGPTGELFF
TGTGCCAGCAGTTCGGGGGGACCGACCGGGGAGCTGTTTTTT
>17|TRBV7-3|TRBJ1-6|many|.
CASSLKRRDRRNSPLHF
TGTGCCAGCAGCTTAAAGAGACGGGACCGCCGCAATTCACCCCTCCACTTT
>13|TRBV12-3/TRBV12-4|TRBJ1-1|.|.
CASTETMNTEAFF
TGTGCCAGCACCGAAACAATGAACACTGAAGCTTTCTTT
>14|TRBV11-2|TRBJ2-7|many|TRBD2
CASSWGLAAYEQYF
TGTGCCAGCAGCTGGGGACTAGCTGCCTACGAGCAGTACTTC
>15|TRBV24-1|TRBJ2-2|many|.
CATSERTLGGGELFF
TGTGCCACCAGTGAGAGGACCCTCGGCGGCGGGGAGCTGTTTTTT
>15|TRBV19|TRBJ2-2|many|TRBD1
CASSTGTGSTGELFF
TGTGCCAGTAGTACCGGGACAGGGAGTACCGGGGAGCTGTTTTTT
>14|TRBV14|TRBJ1-1|many|.
CASSQDQGFTEAFF
TGTGCCAGCAGCCAAGACCAGGGTTTCACTGAAGCTTTCTTT
>13|TRBV11-2|TRBJ2-3|many|.
CASSQTTHPTQYF
TGTGCCAGCAGCCAAACGACCCACCCGACGCAGTATTTT
>14|TRBV10-1|TRBJ1-1|many|.
CASSEGGRETEAFF
TGCGCCAGCAGTGAGGGGGGGCGGGAAACTGAAGCTTTCTTT
>15|TRBV4-1|TRBJ1-3|.|.
CASSQVGASGNTIYF
TGCGCCAGCAGCCAAGTCGGGGCCTCTGGAAACACCATATATTTT
>14|TRBV30|TRBJ1-1|few|TRBD1
CAWSSTGGKTEAFF
TGTGCCTGGAGTTCGACAGGGGGAAAGACTGAAGCTTTCTTT
>14|TRBV6-2/TRBV6-3|TRBJ2-7|few|TRBD1
CASSLTGESYEQYF
TGTGCCAGCAGTTTAACAGGGGAGAGCTACGAGCAGTACTTC
>15|TRBV6-2/TRBV6-3|TRBJ2-7|many|.
CASSLTGTAALEQYF
TGTGCCAGCAGTTTAACCGGGACGGCTGCGCTGGAGCAGTACTTC